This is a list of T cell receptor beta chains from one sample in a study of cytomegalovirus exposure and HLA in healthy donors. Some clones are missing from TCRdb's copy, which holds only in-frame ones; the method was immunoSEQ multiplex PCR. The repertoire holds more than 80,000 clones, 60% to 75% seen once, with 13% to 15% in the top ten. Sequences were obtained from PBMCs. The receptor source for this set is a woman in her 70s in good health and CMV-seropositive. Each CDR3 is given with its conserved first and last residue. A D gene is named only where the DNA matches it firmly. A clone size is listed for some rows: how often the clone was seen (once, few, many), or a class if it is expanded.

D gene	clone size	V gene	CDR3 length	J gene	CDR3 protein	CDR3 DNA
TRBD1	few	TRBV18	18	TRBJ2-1	CASSKKSPGQGASNEQFF	TGTGCCAGCTCAAAGAAATCGCCGGGACAGGGGGCATCAAATGAGCAGTTCTTC
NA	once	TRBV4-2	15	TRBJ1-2	CASNPTGTLNYGYTF	TGTGCCAGCAACCCTACCGGGACACTGAACTATGGCTACACCTTC
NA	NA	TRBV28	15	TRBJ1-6	CASRPRSSYNSPLHF	TGTGCCAGCAGACCGCGGAGCTCCTATAATTCACCCCTCCACTTT
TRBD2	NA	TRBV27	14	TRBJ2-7	CASSMPGLAREQYF	TGTGCCAGCAGTATGCCGGGACTAGCACGCGAGCAGTACTTC
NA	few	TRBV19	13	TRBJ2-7	CASSKRGSYEQYF	TGTGCCAGTAGTAAACGGGGGAGCTACGAGCAGTACTTC
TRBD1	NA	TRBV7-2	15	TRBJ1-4	CASSRDSTTNEKLFF	TGTGCCAGCAGCAGGGACAGTACAACTAATGAAAAACTGTTTTTT
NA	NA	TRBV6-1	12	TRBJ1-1	CASRPVNTEAFF	TGTGCCAGCAGGCCGGTGAACACTGAAGCTTTCTTT
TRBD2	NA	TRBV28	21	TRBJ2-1	CASSLSGTETSGKGSYNEQFF	TGTGCCAGCAGTTTGTCCGGGACAGAGACTAGCGGGAAGGGGTCCTACAATGAGCAGTTCTTC
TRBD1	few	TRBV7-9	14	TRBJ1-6	CASSPQGGASPLHF	TGTGCCAGCAGCCCACAGGGGGGAGCTTCACCCCTCCACTTT
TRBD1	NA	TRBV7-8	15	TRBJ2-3	CASLRTGGVGGTQYF	TGTGCCAGCCTTAGGACAGGGGGCGTCGGCGGTACGCAGTATTTT
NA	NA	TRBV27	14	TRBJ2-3	CASSQKQGPDTQYF	TGTGCCAGCAGTCAGAAACAGGGACCAGATACGCAGTATTTT
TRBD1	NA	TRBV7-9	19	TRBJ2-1	CSSSLFGPWGQGVFDEQFF	TGTTCCAGCAGCTTATTCGGACCCTGGGGACAGGGTGTTTTCGATGAGCAGTTCTTC
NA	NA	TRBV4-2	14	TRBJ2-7	CASSQEQEGYEQYF	TGTGCCAGCAGCCAAGAGCAGGAGGGGTACGAGCAGTACTTC
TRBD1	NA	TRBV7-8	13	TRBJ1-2	CASSLGQRYGYTF	TGTGCCAGCAGCTTGGGACAGAGGTATGGCTACACCTTC
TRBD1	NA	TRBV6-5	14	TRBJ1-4	CASSTPGQGGKLFF	TGTGCCAGCAGTACCCCGGGACAGGGGGGGAAACTGTTTTTT
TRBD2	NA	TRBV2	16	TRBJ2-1	CASSSSGRVTYNEQFF	TGTGCCAGCAGTAGTAGCGGGAGGGTAACCTACAATGAGCAGTTCTTC
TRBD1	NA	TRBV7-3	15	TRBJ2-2	CASSLQGASPGELFF	TGTGCCAGCAGCTTACAGGGGGCTTCGCCCGGGGAGCTGTTTTTT
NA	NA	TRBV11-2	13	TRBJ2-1	CASSSAWGDEQFF	TGTGCCAGCAGCTCAGCCTGGGGGGATGAGCAGTTCTTC
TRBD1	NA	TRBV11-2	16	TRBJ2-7	CASSLDGDSLFYEQYF	TGTGCCAGCAGCTTAGATGGGGACAGCTTATTCTACGAGCAGTACTTC
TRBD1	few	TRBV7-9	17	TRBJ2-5	CASSDRGAEFYVETQYF	TGTGCCAGCAGCGACAGGGGCGCGGAATTTTACGTAGAGACCCAGTACTTC
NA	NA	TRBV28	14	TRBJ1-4	CASGQTATNEKLFF	TGTGCCAGCGGTCAGACAGCTACGAATGAAAAACTGTTTTTT
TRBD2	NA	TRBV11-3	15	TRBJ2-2	CASSPTSGGTGELFF	TGTGCCAGCAGCCCTACTAGCGGGGGGACCGGGGAGCTGTTTTTT
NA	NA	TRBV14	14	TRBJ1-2	CASSQGSSDYGYTF	TGTGCCAGCAGCCAGGGGAGTTCGGACTATGGCTACACCTTC
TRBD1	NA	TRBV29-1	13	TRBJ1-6	CSVGDRVNSPLHF	TGCAGCGTTGGGGACAGGGTCAATTCACCCCTCCACTTT
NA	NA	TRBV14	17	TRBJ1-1	CASSHTHPASRGTEAFF	TGTGCCAGCAGCCACACCCACCCCGCCAGCCGAGGGACTGAAGCTTTCTTT
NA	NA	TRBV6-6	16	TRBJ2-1	CASSYQTGRTYNEQFF	TGTGCCAGCAGTTACCAGACAGGACGCACCTACAATGAGCAGTTCTTC
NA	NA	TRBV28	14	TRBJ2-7	CASSTPGQKYEQYF	TGTGCCAGCAGTACGCCGGGACAAAAATACGAGCAGTACTTC
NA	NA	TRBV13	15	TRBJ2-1	CASSEKQSWRRGQFF	TGTGCCAGCAGCGAGAAACAGAGTTGGCGGAGGGGGCAGTTCTTC
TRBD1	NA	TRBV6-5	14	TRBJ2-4	CASRGDRVKNIQYF	TGTGCCAGCAGGGGGGACAGGGTCAAAAACATTCAGTACTTC
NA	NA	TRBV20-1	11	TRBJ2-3	CSASRGDTQYF	TGTAGTGCTAGTCGAGGAGATACGCAGTATTTT
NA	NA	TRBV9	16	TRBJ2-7	CASSVGGTGLHYEQYF	TGTGCCAGCAGCGTAGGAGGCACAGGGTTACACTACGAGCAGTACTTC